A selection of T cell receptor beta chains follows, all from one sample in a study of beta chain features in type 1 diabetes. Generated by immunoSEQ multiplex PCR, the TCRdb table keeps only in-frame clones and is missing some. This sample has 350,000 to 400,000 clones, with roughly 16% found just once. Input material: naive CD4+ T cells from blood. Receptors were obtained from a woman younger than 30 in good health. Each CDR3 is given with its conserved first and last residue. Each record gives: J gene, D gene, V gene, clone size, CDR3 DNA, CDR3 protein. A D gene is named only where the DNA matches it firmly. Clone size is shown for a subset of rows, as once, few, many or a class of expanded clone.

j_call: TRBJ1-5
d_call: TRBD1
v_call: TRBV18
clone_size: .
cdr3_nt: TGTGCCAGCTCACCCCAGGACAGGGGAATTGCCAATCAGCCCCAGCATTTT
cdr3_aa: CASSPQDRGIANQPQHF

j_call: TRBJ2-7
d_call: .
v_call: TRBV2
clone_size: .
cdr3_nt: TGTGCCAGCATATTCCACAGAAGCTCCTACGAGCAGTACTTC
cdr3_aa: CASIFHRSSYEQYF

j_call: TRBJ2-1
d_call: TRBD1
v_call: TRBV29-1
clone_size: .
cdr3_nt: TGCAGCGTTCTCGGACAGGGCAATGAGCAGTTCTTC
cdr3_aa: CSVLGQGNEQFF

j_call: TRBJ1-2
d_call: TRBD1
v_call: TRBV6-5
clone_size: .
cdr3_nt: TGTGCCAGCAGCTGGGACAGGGGGAAGTACACCTTC
cdr3_aa: CASSWDRGKYTF

j_call: TRBJ2-7
d_call: TRBD1
v_call: TRBV5-6
clone_size: .
cdr3_nt: TGTGCCAGCAGACGGGGACAGGGCCTATACGAGCAGTACTTC
cdr3_aa: CASRRGQGLYEQYF

j_call: TRBJ2-7
d_call: .
v_call: TRBV7-9
clone_size: few
cdr3_nt: TGTGCCAGCAGCTTAGAGTTCAGGGGCGAGCAGTACTTC
cdr3_aa: CASSLEFRGEQYF

j_call: TRBJ2-7
d_call: .
v_call: TRBV19
clone_size: .
cdr3_nt: TGTGCCAGTAGCGGGATCTCCTACGAGCAGTACTTC
cdr3_aa: CASSGISYEQYF

j_call: TRBJ1-2
d_call: TRBD1
v_call: TRBV7-9
clone_size: few
cdr3_nt: TGTGCCGGATGGACAGGGGGTGACTATGGCTACACCTTC
cdr3_aa: CAGWTGGDYGYTF

j_call: TRBJ1-2
d_call: .
v_call: TRBV30
clone_size: .
cdr3_nt: TGTGCCTGGAGCGGGGGTGTCTATGGCTACACCTTC
cdr3_aa: CAWSGGVYGYTF

j_call: TRBJ2-5
d_call: TRBD1
v_call: TRBV7-2
clone_size: few
cdr3_nt: TGTGCCAGCAGCTTAGACAGGGGAGAGACCCAGTACTTC
cdr3_aa: CASSLDRGETQYF

j_call: TRBJ2-6
d_call: .
v_call: TRBV7-9
clone_size: .
cdr3_nt: TGTGCCAGCATCATCCGGGAGTCTTCTTTCTCTGGGGCCAACGTCCTGACTTTC
cdr3_aa: CASIIRESSFSGANVLTF

j_call: TRBJ2-5
d_call: .
v_call: TRBV18
clone_size: .
cdr3_nt: TGTGCCAGCTCCCCACCGAGCCGGGGGAGAGAGACCCAGTACTTC
cdr3_aa: CASSPPSRGRETQYF

j_call: TRBJ1-2
d_call: .
v_call: TRBV4-3
clone_size: few
cdr3_nt: TGCGCCAGCAGCCAAGATCTGACGGGGAACTACTATGGCTACACCTTC
cdr3_aa: CASSQDLTGNYYGYTF

j_call: TRBJ2-7
d_call: .
v_call: TRBV29-1
clone_size: .
cdr3_nt: TGCAGCGTTCAGGTCTCCTACGAGCAGTACTTC
cdr3_aa: CSVQVSYEQYF

j_call: TRBJ2-3
d_call: TRBD2
v_call: TRBV6-6
clone_size: .
cdr3_nt: TGTGCCAGCAGTTACACCCGGACTAGTTCAGATACGCAGTATTTT
cdr3_aa: CASSYTRTSSDTQYF

j_call: TRBJ2-7
d_call: TRBD1
v_call: TRBV5-4
clone_size: .
cdr3_nt: TGTGCCAGCAGCATGACAGGGGGCGCGAGGTCCTACGAGCAGTACTTC
cdr3_aa: CASSMTGGARSYEQYF

j_call: TRBJ2-7
d_call: .
v_call: TRBV29-1
clone_size: few
cdr3_nt: TGCAGCTTCCGAAGGGGATACAGCTCCTACGAGCAGTACTTC
cdr3_aa: CSFRRGYSSYEQYF

j_call: TRBJ1-1
d_call: TRBD1
v_call: TRBV7-9
clone_size: .
cdr3_nt: TGTGCCAGCAGCTTGGAGGGACAGGGGCTCGGGACGAACACTGAAGCTTTCTTT
cdr3_aa: CASSLEGQGLGTNTEAFF

j_call: TRBJ2-7
d_call: .
v_call: TRBV2
clone_size: .
cdr3_nt: TGTGCCAGCAGTGACGTTCTCCTAGTGCTGTCTCTCGAGCAGTACTTC
cdr3_aa: CASSDVLLVLSLEQYF

j_call: TRBJ2-4
d_call: .
v_call: TRBV2
clone_size: .
cdr3_nt: TGTGCCAGCAGTGACACTACATACACTCAGTACTTC
cdr3_aa: CASSDTTYTQYF

j_call: TRBJ1-2
d_call: .
v_call: TRBV30
clone_size: few
cdr3_nt: TGTGCCTGGACTGACCCTCCGGGACAATCATCTAACTATGGCTACACCTTC
cdr3_aa: CAWTDPPGQSSNYGYTF

j_call: TRBJ1-5
d_call: .
v_call: TRBV5-1
clone_size: .
cdr3_nt: TGCGCCAGCAGCCCCGGAGGTTATCAGCCCCAGCATTTT
cdr3_aa: CASSPGGYQPQHF

j_call: TRBJ1-1
d_call: TRBD1
v_call: TRBV6-5
clone_size: .
cdr3_nt: TGTGCCAGCAGTTACCGGTTGCAGGGGGCGGTTGAAGCTTTCTTT
cdr3_aa: CASSYRLQGAVEAFF

j_call: TRBJ2-3
d_call: .
v_call: TRBV4-3
clone_size: .
cdr3_nt: TGCGCCAGCAGCCAAGCTAGGACAGCATATAGCACAGATACGCAGTATTTT
cdr3_aa: CASSQARTAYSTDTQYF

j_call: TRBJ1-1
d_call: .
v_call: TRBV7-9
clone_size: few
cdr3_nt: TGTGCCAGCAGCTTCCCTCAGGTGAACACTGAAGCTTTCTTT
cdr3_aa: CASSFPQVNTEAFF

j_call: TRBJ1-2
d_call: .
v_call: TRBV29-1
clone_size: .
cdr3_nt: TGCAGCGTGGGTGGAGATGGCTACACCTTC
cdr3_aa: CSVGGDGYTF

j_call: TRBJ1-3
d_call: .
v_call: TRBV28
clone_size: .
cdr3_nt: TGTGCCAGCAGACACCTCTCTGGAAACACCATATATTTT
cdr3_aa: CASRHLSGNTIYF

j_call: TRBJ1-5
d_call: .
v_call: TRBV7-3
clone_size: few
cdr3_nt: TGTGCCAGCAGCTTGTCTGTTAATCAGCCCCAGCATTTT
cdr3_aa: CASSLSVNQPQHF

j_call: TRBJ2-1
d_call: .
v_call: TRBV7-6
clone_size: .
cdr3_nt: TGTGCCAGCAGCCGCGAGGGCCTCTCCTACAATGAGCAGTTCTTC
cdr3_aa: CASSREGLSYNEQFF

j_call: TRBJ2-3
d_call: TRBD2
v_call: TRBV7-3
clone_size: .
cdr3_nt: TGTGCCAGCAGCTCGGGGACTAGCGGGTTGAGCGATACGCAGTATTTT
cdr3_aa: CASSSGTSGLSDTQYF

j_call: TRBJ2-2
d_call: .
v_call: TRBV27
clone_size: few
cdr3_nt: TGTGCCAGCAGTTTACGAGGGCAACCCGGGGAGCTGTTTTTT
cdr3_aa: CASSLRGQPGELFF